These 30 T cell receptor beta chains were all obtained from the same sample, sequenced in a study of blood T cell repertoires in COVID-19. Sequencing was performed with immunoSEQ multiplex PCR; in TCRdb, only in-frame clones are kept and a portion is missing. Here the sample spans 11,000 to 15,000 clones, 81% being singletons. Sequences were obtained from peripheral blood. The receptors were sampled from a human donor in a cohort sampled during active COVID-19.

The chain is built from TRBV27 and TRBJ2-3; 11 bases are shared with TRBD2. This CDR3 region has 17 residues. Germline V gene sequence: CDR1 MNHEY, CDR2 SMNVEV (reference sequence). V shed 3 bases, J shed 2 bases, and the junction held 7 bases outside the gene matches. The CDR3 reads CASSFSGLAGLTDTQYF. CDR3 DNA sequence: TGTGCCAGCAGTTTCTCCGGACTAGCGGGCCTCACAGATACGCAGTATTTT.

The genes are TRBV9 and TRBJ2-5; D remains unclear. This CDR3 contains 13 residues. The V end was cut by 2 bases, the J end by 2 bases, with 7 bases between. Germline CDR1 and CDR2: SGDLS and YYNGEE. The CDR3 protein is CASSVRFQETQYF. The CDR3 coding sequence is TGTGCCAGCAGCGTGAGATTTCAAGAGACCCAGTACTTC. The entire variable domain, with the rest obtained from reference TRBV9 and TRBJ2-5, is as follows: DSGVTQTPKHLITATGQRVTLRCSPRSGDLSVYWYQQSLDQGLQFLIQYYNGEERAKGNILERFSAQQFPDLHSELNLSSLELGDSALYFCASSVRFQETQYFGPGTRLLVL.

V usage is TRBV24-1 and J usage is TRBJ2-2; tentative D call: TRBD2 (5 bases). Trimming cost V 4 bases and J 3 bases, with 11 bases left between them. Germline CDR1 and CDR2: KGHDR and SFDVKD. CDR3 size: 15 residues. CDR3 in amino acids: CATSERTLDTGELFF. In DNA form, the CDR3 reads TGTGCCACCAGTGAACGGACTCTGGACACCGGGGAGCTGTTTTTT.

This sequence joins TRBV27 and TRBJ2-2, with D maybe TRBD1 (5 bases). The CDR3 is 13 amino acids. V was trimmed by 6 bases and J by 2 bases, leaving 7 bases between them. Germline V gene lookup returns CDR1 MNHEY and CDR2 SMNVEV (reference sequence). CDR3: CASSRANTGELFF. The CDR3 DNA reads TGTGCCAGCAGCAGGGCAAACACCGGGGAGCTGTTTTTT.

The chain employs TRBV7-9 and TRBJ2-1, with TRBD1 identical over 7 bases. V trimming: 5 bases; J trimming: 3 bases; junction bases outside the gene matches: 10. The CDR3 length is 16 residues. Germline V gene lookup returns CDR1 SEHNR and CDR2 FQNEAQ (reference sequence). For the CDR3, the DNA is TGTGCCAGCAGCCCGATCACAGGGGTTGACTACAATGAGCAGTTCTTC. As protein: CASSPITGVDYNEQFF.

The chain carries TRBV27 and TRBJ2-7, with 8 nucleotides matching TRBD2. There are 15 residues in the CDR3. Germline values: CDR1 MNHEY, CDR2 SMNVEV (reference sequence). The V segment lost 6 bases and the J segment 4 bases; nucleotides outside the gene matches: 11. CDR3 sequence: CASRISAAGGYEQYF. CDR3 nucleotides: TGTGCCAGCAGGATCTCTGCCGCGGGAGGATACGAGCAGTACTTC.

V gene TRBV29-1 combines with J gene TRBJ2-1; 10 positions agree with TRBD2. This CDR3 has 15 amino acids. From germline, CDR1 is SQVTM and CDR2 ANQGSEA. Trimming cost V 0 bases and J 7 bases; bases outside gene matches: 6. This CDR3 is CSVEDPLAGDNEQFF. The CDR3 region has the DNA TGCAGCGTTGAAGACCCCCTAGCGGGAGATAATGAGCAGTTCTTC.

The CDR3 DNA reads TGTGCCAGCAGCCCTATTCGACAGTCTTATCGCACAGATACGCAGTATTTT. It encodes CASSPIRQSYRTDTQYF. The chain is built from TRBV11-2 and TRBJ2-3, with D perhaps TRBD1 (5 bases). V dropped 5 bases and J dropped 1 base, with 19 bases sitting between them. The CDR3 has 17 amino acids. CDR1 is SGHAT and CDR2 is FQNNGV in the germline V gene.

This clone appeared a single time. The CDR3 sequence: CASSWREVSDTQYF. In DNA form, the CDR3 reads TGTGCCAGCAGCTGGCGGGAGGTGTCAGATACGCAGTATTTT. This rearrangement joins TRBV5-4 to TRBJ2-3; 8 nucleotides agree with TRBD2. V shed 3 bases and J 4 bases; nucleotides not matched to a gene: 4. CDR1 and CDR2 (germline): SGHNT, YYREEE (reference sequence). This CDR3 comprises 14 residues.

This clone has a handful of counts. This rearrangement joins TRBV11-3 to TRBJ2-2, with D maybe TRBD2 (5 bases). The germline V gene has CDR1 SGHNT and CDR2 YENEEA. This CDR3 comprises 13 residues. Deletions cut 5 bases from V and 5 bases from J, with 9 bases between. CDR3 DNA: TGTGCCAGCAGCCCGAGCGGAACCGGGGAGCTGTTTTTT. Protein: CASSPSGTGELFF. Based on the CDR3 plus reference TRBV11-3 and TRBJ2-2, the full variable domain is EAGVVQSPRYKIIEKKQPVAFWCNPISGHNTLYWYLQNLGQGPELLIRYENEEAVDDSQLPKDRFSAERLKGVDSTLKIQPAELGDSAVYLCASSPSGTGELFFGEGSRLTVL.

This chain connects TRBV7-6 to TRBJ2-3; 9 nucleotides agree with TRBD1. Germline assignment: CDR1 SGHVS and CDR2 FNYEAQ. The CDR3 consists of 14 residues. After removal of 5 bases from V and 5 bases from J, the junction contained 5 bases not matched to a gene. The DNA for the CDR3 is TGTGCCAGCAGCCGACAGGGGGGAATAGATACGCAGTATTTT. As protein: CASSRQGGIDTQYF.

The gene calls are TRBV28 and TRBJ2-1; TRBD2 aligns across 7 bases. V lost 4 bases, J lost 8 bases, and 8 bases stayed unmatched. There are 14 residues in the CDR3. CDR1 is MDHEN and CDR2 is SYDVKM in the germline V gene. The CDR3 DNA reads TGTGCCAGCAGTTCCCGGACTAGTTTGGATGAGCAGTTCTTC. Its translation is CASSSRTSLDEQFF.

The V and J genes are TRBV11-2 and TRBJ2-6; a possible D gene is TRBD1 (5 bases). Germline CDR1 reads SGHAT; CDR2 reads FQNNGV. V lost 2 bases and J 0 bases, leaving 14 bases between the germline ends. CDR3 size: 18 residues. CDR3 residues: CASSLIWGPISGANVLTF. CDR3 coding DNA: TGTGCCAGCAGCTTAATCTGGGGCCCTATCTCTGGGGCCAACGTCCTGACTTTC.

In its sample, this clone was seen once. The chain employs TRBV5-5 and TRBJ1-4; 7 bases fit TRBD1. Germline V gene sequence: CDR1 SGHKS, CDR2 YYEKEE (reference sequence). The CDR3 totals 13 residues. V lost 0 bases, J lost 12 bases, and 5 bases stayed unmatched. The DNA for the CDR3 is TGTGCCAGCAGCTTGGGACAGGGTTTGGAACTGTTTTTT. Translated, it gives CASSLGQGLELFF.

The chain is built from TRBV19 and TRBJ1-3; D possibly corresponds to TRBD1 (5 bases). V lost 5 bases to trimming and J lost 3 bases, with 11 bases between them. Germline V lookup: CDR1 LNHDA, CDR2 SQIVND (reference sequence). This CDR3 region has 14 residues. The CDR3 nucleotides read TGTGCCAGTAGTCGGTTGACAGATGGAAACACCATATATTTT. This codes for CASSRLTDGNTIYF.

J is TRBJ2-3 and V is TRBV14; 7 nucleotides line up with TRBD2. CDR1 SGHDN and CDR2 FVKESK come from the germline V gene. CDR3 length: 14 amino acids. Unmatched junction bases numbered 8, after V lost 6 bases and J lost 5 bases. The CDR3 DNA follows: TGTGCCAGCAGGCCCTCTTCTAGCGGAGATACGCAGTATTTT. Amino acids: CASRPSSSGDTQYF.

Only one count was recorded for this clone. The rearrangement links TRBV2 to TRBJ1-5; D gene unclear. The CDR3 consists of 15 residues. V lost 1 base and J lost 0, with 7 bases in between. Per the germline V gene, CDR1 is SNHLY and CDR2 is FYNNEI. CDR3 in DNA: TGTGCCAGCAGTGAAGGGCCCAATAGCAATCAGCCCCAGCATTTT. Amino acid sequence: CASSEGPNSNQPQHF.

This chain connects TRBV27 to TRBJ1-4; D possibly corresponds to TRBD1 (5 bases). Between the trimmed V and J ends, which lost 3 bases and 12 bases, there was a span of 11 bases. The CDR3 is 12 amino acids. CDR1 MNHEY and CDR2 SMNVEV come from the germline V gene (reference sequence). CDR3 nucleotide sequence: TGTGCCAGCAGTTTTTGGGGGGGGGAACTGTTTTTT. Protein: CASSFWGGELFF.

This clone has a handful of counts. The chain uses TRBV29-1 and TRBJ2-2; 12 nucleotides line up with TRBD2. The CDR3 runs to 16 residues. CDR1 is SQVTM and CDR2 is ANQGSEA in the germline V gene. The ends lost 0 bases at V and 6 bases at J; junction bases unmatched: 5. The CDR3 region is CSVEDPSGRVAGELFF. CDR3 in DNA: TGCAGCGTTGAAGATCCTAGCGGGAGGGTCGCCGGGGAGCTGTTTTTT.

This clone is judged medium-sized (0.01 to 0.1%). In DNA, the CDR3 is TGTGCCAGCAGCTTGTGGCAGGGGAACAATGAGCAGTTCTTC. This encodes CASSLWQGNNEQFF. This rearrangement joins TRBV5-6 to TRBJ2-1, with a tentative D call TRBD1 (6 bases). In germline, CDR1 is SGHDT, CDR2 YYEEEE. There are 14 residues in the CDR3. V lost 1 base and J 5 bases, leaving 10 bases between the germline ends. The whole variable domain, remainder taken from reference TRBV5-6 and TRBJ2-1, is DAGVTQSPTHLIKTRGQQVTLRCSPKSGHDTVSWYQQALGQGPQFIFQYYEEEERQRGNFPDRFSGHQFPNYSSELNVNALLLGDSALYLCASSLWQGNNEQFFGPGTRLTVL.

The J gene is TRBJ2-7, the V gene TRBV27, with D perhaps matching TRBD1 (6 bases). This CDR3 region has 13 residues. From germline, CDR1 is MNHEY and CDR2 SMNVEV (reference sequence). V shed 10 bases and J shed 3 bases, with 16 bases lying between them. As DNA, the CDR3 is TGTGCCACCGGGAAGGGGGAGAGCTACGAGCAGTACTTC. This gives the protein CATGKGESYEQYF.

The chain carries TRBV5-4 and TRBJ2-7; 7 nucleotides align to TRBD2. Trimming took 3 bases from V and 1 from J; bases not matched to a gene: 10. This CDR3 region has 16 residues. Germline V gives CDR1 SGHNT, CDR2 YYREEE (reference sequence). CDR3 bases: TGTGCCAGCAGCTCATGGGGGGACTATTCTTCCTACGAGCAGTACTTC. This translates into CASSSWGDYSSYEQYF.

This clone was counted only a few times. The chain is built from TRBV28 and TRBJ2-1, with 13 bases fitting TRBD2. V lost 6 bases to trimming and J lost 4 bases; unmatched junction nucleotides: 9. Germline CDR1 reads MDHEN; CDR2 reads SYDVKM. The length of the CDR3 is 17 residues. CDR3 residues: CASSQMTSGRFYNEQFF. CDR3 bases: TGTGCCAGCAGCCAAATGACTAGCGGGAGGTTTTACAATGAGCAGTTCTTC.

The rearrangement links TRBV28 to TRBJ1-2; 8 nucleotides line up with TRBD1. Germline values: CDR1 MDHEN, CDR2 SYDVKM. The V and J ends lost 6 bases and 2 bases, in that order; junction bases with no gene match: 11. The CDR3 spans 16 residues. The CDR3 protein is CASRISTHRGNYGYTF. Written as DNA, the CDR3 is TGTGCCAGCAGAATCTCAACCCACAGGGGGAACTATGGCTACACCTTC.

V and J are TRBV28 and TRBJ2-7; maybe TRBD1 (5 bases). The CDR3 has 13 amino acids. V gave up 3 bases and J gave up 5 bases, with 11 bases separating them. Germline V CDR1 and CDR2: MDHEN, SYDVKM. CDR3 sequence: CASSLIWGDEQYF. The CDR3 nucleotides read TGTGCCAGCAGTTTGATCTGGGGCGACGAGCAGTACTTC. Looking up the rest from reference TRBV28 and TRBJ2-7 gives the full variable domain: DVKVTQSSRYLVKRTGEKVFLECVQDMDHENMFWYRQDPGLGLRLIYFSYDVKMKEKGDIPEGYSVSREKKERFSLILESASTNQTSMYLCASSLIWGDEQYFGPGTRLTVT.

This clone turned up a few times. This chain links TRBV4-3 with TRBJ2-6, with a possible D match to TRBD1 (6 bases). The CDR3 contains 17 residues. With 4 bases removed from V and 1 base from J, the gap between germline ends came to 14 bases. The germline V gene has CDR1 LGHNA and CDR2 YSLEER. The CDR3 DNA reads TGCGCCAGCAGCCTCTCCGGGACAAGGTCTGGGGCCAACGTCCTGACTTTC. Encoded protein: CASSLSGTRSGANVLTF.

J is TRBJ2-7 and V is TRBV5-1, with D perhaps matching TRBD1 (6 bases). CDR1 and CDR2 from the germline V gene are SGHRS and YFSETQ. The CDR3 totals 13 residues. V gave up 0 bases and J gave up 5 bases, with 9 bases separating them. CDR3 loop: CASSLGQGNEQYF. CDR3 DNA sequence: TGCGCCAGCAGCTTGGGCCAGGGGAACGAGCAGTACTTC.

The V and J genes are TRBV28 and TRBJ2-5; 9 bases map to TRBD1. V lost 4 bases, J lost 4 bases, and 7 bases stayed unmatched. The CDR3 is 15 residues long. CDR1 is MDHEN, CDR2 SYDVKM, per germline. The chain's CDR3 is CASSSPGQGLETQYF. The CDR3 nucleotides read TGTGCCAGCAGTTCACCGGGACAGGGCTTAGAGACCCAGTACTTC.

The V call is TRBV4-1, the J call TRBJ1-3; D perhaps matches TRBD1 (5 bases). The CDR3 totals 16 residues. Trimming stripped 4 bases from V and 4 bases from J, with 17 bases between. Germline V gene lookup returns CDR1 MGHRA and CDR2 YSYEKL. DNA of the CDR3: TGCGCCAGCAGCCTCCTAACAGGAGTGAAGGGAAACACCATATATTTT. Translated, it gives CASSLLTGVKGNTIYF.

The CDR3 sequence is CASSLSISVYTDTQYF. DNA of the CDR3: TGTGCCAGCTCACTTTCTATTAGCGTTTACACAGATACGCAGTATTTT. V usage is TRBV18 and J usage is TRBJ2-3, with D maybe TRBD2 (5 bases). The germline V and J ends were trimmed by 4 bases and 2 bases, with 16 bases remaining between them. Germline values: CDR1 KGHSH, CDR2 LQKENI. The CDR3 runs 16 residues.